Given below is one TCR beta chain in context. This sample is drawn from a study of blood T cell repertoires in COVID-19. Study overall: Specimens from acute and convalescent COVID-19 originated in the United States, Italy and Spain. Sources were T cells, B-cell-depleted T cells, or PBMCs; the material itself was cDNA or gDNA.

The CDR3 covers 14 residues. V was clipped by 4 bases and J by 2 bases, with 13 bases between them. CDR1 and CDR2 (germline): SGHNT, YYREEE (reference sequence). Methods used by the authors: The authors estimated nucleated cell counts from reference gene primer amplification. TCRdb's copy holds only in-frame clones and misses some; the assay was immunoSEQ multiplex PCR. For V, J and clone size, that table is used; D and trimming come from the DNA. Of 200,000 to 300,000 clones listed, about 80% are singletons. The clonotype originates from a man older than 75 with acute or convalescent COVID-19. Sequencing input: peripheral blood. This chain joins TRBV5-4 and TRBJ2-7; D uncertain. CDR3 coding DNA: TGTGCCAGCAGCCTACAACAGACCCCCTACGAGCAGTACTTC. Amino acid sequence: CASSLQQTPYEQYF.